This is a list of T cell receptor beta chains from one sample in a study of tumor-infiltrating lymphocytes in oesophageal squamous cell carcinoma. Each CDR3 protein is one row after TCRdb ran MiXCR on the PCR reads. The sample yields 24,000 or so distinct CDR3 sequences, about two fifths seen once. The sample taken for sequencing was esophageal tumor tissue. These TCRs come from a male donor with esophageal squamous cell carcinoma. CDR3s include the opening cysteine and the closing phenylalanine or tryptophan. D genes are given only for firm matches. Not all rows give a size; the values are once, few, many and, for expanded clones, a class.

d_call	v_call	clone_size	cdr3_length	j_call	cdr3_aa	cdr3_nt
.	TRBV7-2	once	16	TRBJ2-1	CASSLIPRSSYNEQFF	TGTGCCAGCAGCTTAATCCCGCGGAGCTCCTACAATGAGCAGTTCTTC
.	TRBV7-2	few	13	TRBJ2-6	CASSPIGANVLTF	TGTGCCAGCAGCCCAATTGGGGCCAACGTCCTGACTTTC
.	TRBV7-6	few	19	TRBJ2-6	CASSLVGGRRPNLWLHLRF	.
TRBD1	TRBV20-1	.	12	TRBJ1-2	CSARVGTGLPYF	TGCAGTGCTAGAGTAGGGACAGGGCTGCCGTACTTC
.	TRBV28	many	15	TRBJ1-1	CAAGGRAASDTEAFF	TGTGCCGCCGGCGGCAGGGCAGCTTCGGACACTGAAGCTTTCTTT
.	TRBV4-1	few	16	TRBJ1-5	CASSLQPAGDNQPQHF	TGCGCCAGCAGCCTCCAACCGGCAGGGGACAATCAGCCCCAGCATTTT
TRBD2	TRBV6-4	.	15	TRBJ2-3	CASSDVAGGADTQYF	TGTGCCAGCAGTGACGTAGCGGGAGGAGCAGATACGCAGTATTTT
.	TRBV20-1	.	16	TRBJ2-3	CSARGVEGRETDTQYF	TGCAGTGCTAGAGGCGTAGAGGGTAGGGAGACAGATACGCAGTATTTT
TRBD1	TRBV6-1	.	14	TRBJ2-1	CASSYERQGNEQFF	TGTGCCAGCAGTTACGAGAGACAGGGCAATGAGCAGTTCTTC
.	TRBV4-1	many	17	TRBJ2-1	CASSQDQVGGQYNEQFF	TGCGCCAGCAGCCAAGATCAGGTGGGGGGGCAATACAATGAGCAGTTCTTC
TRBD1	TRBV7-2	.	15	TRBJ1-1	CASSFSGQGGTEAFF	TGTGCCAGCAGCTTCTCGGGACAGGGAGGCACTGAAGCTTTCTTT
TRBD2	TRBV12-3/TRBV12-4	few	15	TRBJ2-1	CASSLQAGGPYEQFF	TGTGCCAGCAGTTTACAAGCGGGAGGGCCGTATGAGCAGTTCTTC
TRBD2	TRBV7-2	few	15	TRBJ2-1	CASSFMTSGINEQFF	TGTGCCAGCAGCTTTATGACTAGCGGGATTAATGAGCAGTTCTTC
.	TRBV6-5	.	14	TRBJ1-6	CASSYSGEGRTLHF	TGTGCCAGCAGTTACTCGGGGGAGGGTCGCACCCTCCACTTT
.	TRBV10-2	few	16	TRBJ1-3	CASSEERGFSGNTIYF	TGCGCCAGCAGTGAGGAGCGGGGATTCTCTGGAAACACCATATATTTT
.	TRBV24-1	.	13	TRBJ1-1	CATQARGNGEAFF	TGTGCCACTCAGGCCAGGGGAAACGGTGAAGCTTTCTTT
.	TRBV7-2	.	18	TRBJ2-5	CASSTPPEAKSPQETQYF	TGTGCCAGCAGCACACCCCCCGAAGCGAAAAGTCCCCAAGAGACCCAGTACTTC
.	TRBV7-9	.	13	TRBJ2-7	CASSLRTANEQYF	TGTGCCAGCAGCCTGCGGACAGCGAATGAGCAGTACTTC
.	TRBV12-3/TRBV12-4	.	15	TRBJ2-1	CASRLSERYNSPLHF	TGTGCCAGCAGGCTATCCGAGCGGTATAATTCACCCCTCCACTTC
.	TRBV7-8	.	13	TRBJ2-3	CASSIGTHNTQYF	TGTGCCAGCAGCATCGGGACCCATAATACGCAGTATTTT
TRBD2	TRBV7-2	.	15	TRBJ2-3	CASRPGGGRTDTQYF	TGTGCCAGCAGGCCGGGCGGGGGGCGAACAGATACGCAGTATTTT